Each of the 8 T cell receptor beta chains below was sequenced from the same sample in a study of cytomegalovirus exposure and HLA in healthy donors. Both 60 Vbeta primers and 13 Jbeta primers went into the PCR. The method was immunoSEQ multiplex PCR; TCRdb's version includes in-frame clones alone and lacks a portion of them. Of 130,000 to 150,000 clones listed, approximately 80% were seen once; the top ten hold approximately 4%. The sample taken for sequencing was PBMCs. The receptor set was obtained from a man aged 18-30 years in good health and CMV-seronegative.

Comment on this clone: Germline and junction disagree at one end, which may indicate a read error. The CDR3 DNA is TGTGCCAGCAGGTTGGGACAGGGACCCTACGAGCAGTACTTC. Translated: CASRLGQGPYEQYF. The chain carries TRBV5-4 and TRBJ2-7, with 9 bases aligning to TRBD1. The CDR3 is made up of 14 amino acids. CDR1 is SGHNT, CDR2 YYREEE, per germline (reference sequence).

This clone was observed a handful of times. The genes are TRBV6-4 and TRBJ2-7; 13 nucleotides line up with TRBD2. V gave up 0 bases and J gave up 4 bases; unmatched junction bases: 18. The length of the CDR3 is 21 residues. Germline CDR1 MRHNA, CDR2 SNTAGT. The CDR3 region is CASSDSKGGTSGTRGRYEQYF. The CDR3 DNA sequence: TGTGCCAGCAGTGACTCGAAGGGCGGGACTAGCGGGACTCGGGGGCGGTACGAGCAGTACTTC.

Here the CDR3 reads CASTLPGQSSTDTQYF. CDR3 nucleotide sequence: TGCGCCAGCACCCTCCCTGGACAGAGTAGCACAGATACGCAGTATTTT. The chain recombines TRBV5-1 with TRBJ2-3; D is possibly TRBD1 (6 bases). The CDR3 has 16 residues. Per germline, CDR1 SGHRS and CDR2 YFSETQ. The V and J ends lost 6 bases and 0 bases respectively, with 17 bases between them.

This CDR3 reads CASSSRGRIGELFF. The CDR3 bases are TGTGCCAGCAGCTCCAGGGGACGGATCGGGGAGCTGTTTTTT. The V gene is TRBV11-2, the J gene TRBJ2-2, with a tentative D call TRBD1 (6 bases). V was trimmed by 4 bases and J by 7 bases, leaving 13 bases between them. The CDR3 consists of 14 residues. Germline CDR1 reads SGHAT; CDR2 reads FQNNGV.

CDR3 DNA sequence: TGTGCCAGCAGCCTCAGGGGGCGCCGATCGGATGGCTACACCTTC. Its protein is CASSLRGRRSDGYTF. This chain links TRBV6-5 with TRBJ1-2; 8 bases are shared with TRBD1. The junction had 12 bases not matched to a gene; V was cut back by 6 bases and J by 6 bases. This CDR3 contains 15 residues. CDR1 MNHEY and CDR2 SVGAGI come from the germline V gene.

This clone has only a few counts. The rearrangement joins TRBV12-5 to TRBJ1-2, with D perhaps matching TRBD1 (6 bases). The CDR3 contains 18 residues. Deletions cut 1 base from V and 1 base from J, with 19 bases between. Germline values: CDR1 LGHNT, CDR2 FRNRAP. The CDR3 loop reads CASGLAPGHLTNNYGYTF. The CDR3 DNA sequence: TGTGCTAGTGGTTTGGCCCCGGGACATCTGACAAATAACTATGGCTACACCTTC.

This chain links TRBV2 with TRBJ2-2; 9 nucleotides align to TRBD1. Germline V gene sequence: CDR1 SNHLY, CDR2 FYNNEI. After removal of 2 bases from V and 4 bases from J, the junction contained 8 bases not matched to a gene. The CDR3 loop spans 17 amino acids. The CDR3 loop is CASSERRGTGRTGELFF. The CDR3 DNA reads as TGTGCCAGCAGTGAAAGGCGGGGGACAGGGCGCACCGGGGAGCTGTTTTTT.

CDR3 in amino acids: CSARRETQYF. The CDR3 nucleotides are TGCAGTGCTAGGCGGGAGACCCAGTACTTC. The genes are TRBV20-1 and TRBJ2-5; the D is unclear. Trimming cost V 3 bases and J 5 bases, with 4 bases left between them. This CDR3 spans 10 amino acids. Germline V gives CDR1 DFQATT, CDR2 SNEGSKA (reference sequence).